This entry is about one T cell receptor (beta chain). No antigen is known for it. The data belong to a study of response to subunit inactivated influenza vaccine. Findings and limits, study-wide: T cells newly recruited by each seasonal influenza vaccination are few, the authors suggested.

CDR1 is KGHSH and CDR2 is LQKENI in the germline V gene. Trimming took off 7 bases at V and 2 bases at J, with 15 bases between the two ends. CDR3 length: 14 residues. TCRdb itself ran the RT-PCR reads through MiXCR, one entry per CDR3 protein. The sample lists roughly 650,000 distinct CDR3 sequences; more than 15% were seen once. The chain is built from TRBV18 and TRBJ2-7; either TRBD1 or TRBD2 may fit D (5 bases each). Specimen: PBMCs from blood, collected roughly 12 days after vaccination. The TCR was taken from a middle-aged man who received an inactivated influenza vaccine. CDR3 region: CASLSRDRPYEQYF. CDR3 bases: TGTGCCAGCTTGTCCAGGGACCGCCCCTACGAGCAGTACTTC.